This entry features one T cell receptor beta chain sequence. Only in-frame clones appear in the TCRdb table, and some are missing; sequencing was by immunoSEQ multiplex PCR. The table has some 96,000 clones, around 92% seen once. This entry belongs to a study of T cell changes during pregnancy in multiple sclerosis. The sequence came from a female donor with multiple sclerosis, enrolled in a pregnancy study. The source was peripheral blood, collected after pregnancy.

In DNA, the CDR3 is TGCGCCAGCAGCCAAGGTCCGGGAGGTAATGAGCAGTTCTTC. It translates to CASSQGPGGNEQFF. J is TRBJ2-1 and V is TRBV4-1; 7 bases match TRBD2. Germline CDR1 MGHRA, CDR2 YSYEKL. The ends lost 1 base at V and 7 bases at J; junction bases unmatched: 4. The CDR3 has 14 amino acids.